This T cell receptor (beta chain) was documented in a study of STAT3 mutations in large granular lymphocyte leukemia. On the study more broadly: About 38% of treated T-LGLL patients showed hematologic response to immunosuppression. Regarding the study as a whole: In T-cell large granular lymphocyte leukemia, about half of patients showed multiple immunodominant subclonotypes. Differing intervals and regimens complicate linking therapy response to clone burden.

V was cut by 0 bases and J by 9 bases, with 17 bases left in between. Germline V gives CDR1 MNHEY, CDR2 SVGAGI. CDR3 length equals 15 residues. TCRdb keeps only in-frame clones here, not all; method: immunoSEQ multiplex PCR. The sample contains about 15,000 clones, 90% of which appear only once. To note about this clone: The antigen is not known.

Sample: peripheral blood mononuclear cells. This chain uses TRBV6-5 with TRBJ1-1; tentatively, D is TRBD1 (5 bases). This clonotype originated in a man aged 35 to 55 with T-cell large granular lymphocyte leukemia. Some clones in this sample may be carry-over from other donors' samples. CDR3 bases: TGTGCCAGCAGTTACTCAAGTGCGGGGCCAGGGCAAGCTTTCTTT. It specifies CASSYSSAGPGQAFF.